This T cell receptor (beta chain) was documented in a study of cytomegalovirus exposure and HLA in healthy donors (dated by TCRdb to about 2017). For the study in its entirety: According to a later analysis, the approximately 130 validation repertoires were produced on the same platform as the approximately 620 repertoires of the first cohort. The study aimed to test whether cataloging public T cell receptors could reveal signatures of past pathogen exposure. To predict cytomegalovirus infection status, the study brought together high-throughput TCR immunosequencing, statistical association of individual TCRs with disease status, and machine learning. Along with the approximately 650-subject first cohort, a separate validation cohort of over a hundred different subjects was used. Study-wide conclusions, independent of this receptor: The authors suggested that the approach could potentially be extended to other disease states and immunological phenotypes. Of the cluster scores, roughly 95% were above 0 in a later analysis, which found that TCRs clustered in the first cohort also tended to co-occur in the 130 or so validation repertoires. In both the original and validation cohorts, the classifier was reported to diagnose cytomegalovirus status with high specificity and sensitivity. Three of the identified cytomegalovirus-associated TCR beta chains were confirmed in vitro to be specific for cytomegalovirus antigens. A later analysis lacked HLA typing for the validation cohort, so it scored co-occurrence in that cohort across all 110 or so repertoires. The study gave a list of some 150 TCR beta chains associated with cytomegalovirus. Most TCR sequences were seen in very few donors, while some public TCRs were found in many individuals.

The library came from the immunoSEQ multiplex PCR assay. From the authors' description of their analysis: A statistical classification framework was built to diagnose cytomegalovirus status from the catalog of TCR beta chain sequences. As stored in TCRdb, this immuneACCESS dataset retains in-frame rearrangements with V and J assigned. A fraction of the clones does not appear; measured against another copy, unresolved V genes explain less than half of the discrepancy, and the remainder lacks a known reason. From that table come the V and J calls and clone size; the DNA was used to work out D and trimming. The sample profile shows about 240,000 clones; roughly 89% of them were found once. Of the sample, less than 3% is held by the ten largest clones. The donors belonged to the validation cohort of about 130 subjects, which was separate from the 666-subject first cohort. The germline V gene sets CDR1 to SGHAT and CDR2 to FQNNGV. Cut back by 3 bases and 8 bases, the V and J ends lie 13 bases apart. From cysteine to phenylalanine, the CDR3 is 13 amino acids long. Only the CDR3 portion is preserved as DNA: 39 bases, with reading frame beginning at the first base.

Of note for this clone: The antigen it binds to is not known. No much larger clone exists at a distance of one base, and base qualities are not known.

This receptor was taken from a man between 18 and 35 years old in good health and CMV-seronegative. The chain is encoded by TRBV11-2 joined to TRBJ1-2; a weak D assignment points to TRBD1 (5 bases agree). The sample taken for sequencing was PBMCs. The CDR3: CASSFQGSTGYTF. DNA sequence: TGTGCCAGCAGCTTTCAGGGATCGACAGGCTACACCTTC. The reference TRBV11-2 and TRBJ1-2 proteins fill in what lies around the CDR3, so the full variable domain reads EAGVAQSPRYKIIEKRQSVAFWCNPISGHATLYWYQQILGQGPKLLIQFQNNGVVDDSQLPKDRFSAERLKGVDSTLKIQPAKLEDSAVYLCASSFQGSTGYTFGSGTRLTVV.